Listed here are 20 T cell receptor beta chains from one sample, sequenced in a study of spatial heterogeneity in lung cancer (dated by TCRdb to between 2018 and 2021). The library was generated by 5' RACE. The run used a NextSeq 500. TCRdb reworked the public reads: Q25 trimming with fastp, MiXCR clone assembly, productive beta chains retained. Every entry covers one CDR3 protein and lists the most common genes and DNA from its rows. Counted in this sample were 40,000 to 45,000 distinct CDR3 sequences; under 7.5% of them appeared once. Around 45% of the sample is taken by the ten largest. The intended sense of this specimen's time point label: sample taken at primary tumor resection. The specimen was PBMCs, collected at surgery. Receptor source: a female donor with early-stage non-small cell lung cancer.

This clonotype appeared many times. This chain joins TRBV29-1 and TRBJ2-1; possibly TRBD2 for D (7 bases). CDR1 and CDR2 (germline): SQVTM, ANQGSEA. V lost 7 bases and J 8 bases, leaving 21 bases between the germline ends. The CDR3 totals 14 residues. CDR3 protein: CSGLRGGGRDEQFF. The DNA for the CDR3 is TGCAGCGGACTTAGGGGGGGAGGCAGGGATGAGCAGTTCTTC.

In this sample, this clonotype turned up many times. This rearrangement joins TRBV12-3 or TRBV12-4 to TRBJ2-7; the match to TRBD1 covers 7 bases. The CDR3 is 15 amino acids. V lost 7 bases and J lost 6; bases outside the gene matches: 15. CDR3 in amino acids: CASTRGQAGKSEQYF. The CDR3 DNA is TGTGCCAGCACCAGAGGACAGGCGGGTAAATCCGAGCAGTACTTC.

The chain uses TRBV21-1 and TRBJ2-5. TRBV21-1 is a listed pseudogene. There are 14 residues in the CDR3. CDR3 protein: CASSQGADQETQYF. In nucleotides, the CDR3 is TGTGCCAGCAGCCAAGGGGCAGACCAAGAGACCCAGTACTTC.

This clonotype occurred many times. V is TRBV5-5 and J is TRBJ1-2, with 7 bases lining up with TRBD1. V lost 0 bases and J lost 8; bases outside the gene matches: 10. Per germline, CDR1 SGHKS and CDR2 YYEKEE (reference sequence). The CDR3 is 15 amino acids. CDR3 in DNA: TGTGCCAGCAGCTTGGATATTAGGGGGCACGGAGGCTACACCTTC. Encoded protein: CASSLDIRGHGGYTF.

The sample holds one count of this clonotype. The chain is built from TRBV6-1 and TRBJ2-7; 8 bases agree with TRBD1. The junction had 7 bases not matched to a gene; V was cut back by 4 bases and J by 5 bases. The CDR3 totals 14 residues. Germline CDR1 MNHNS, CDR2 SASEGT. In nucleotides, the CDR3 is TGTGCCAGCAGTGGGACAGGGTGGGGCAACGAGCAGTACTTC. It yields the protein CASSGTGWGNEQYF.

This clonotype was counted at least ten times. V usage is TRBV6-5 and J usage is TRBJ2-7; D may match TRBD1 or TRBD2 (5 bases each). Trimming removed 6 bases from V and 5 bases from J, with 11 bases in between. The CDR3 has 12 amino acids. Germline CDR1 and CDR2: MNHEY and SVGAGI. CDR3: CASRVRDHEQYF. The CDR3 DNA sequence: TGTGCCAGCAGGGTACGGGACCACGAGCAGTACTTC.

The chain couples TRBV5-5 to TRBJ1-2, with a tentative D call TRBD1 (6 bases). This CDR3 has 14 amino acids. V lost 4 bases and J 11 bases, leaving 21 bases between the germline ends. Germline V gene lookup returns CDR1 SGHKS and CDR2 YYEKEE (reference sequence). The CDR3 DNA reads TGTGCCAGCAGCCTCTCTCAAGTGGGGGCTATTTACACCTTC. Translation gives CASSLSQVGAIYTF.

In its sample, this clonotype was seen many times. The CDR3 DNA sequence: TGTGCCAGCAGCACTAGGACAGAGGCCGCCGGGGAGCTGTTTTTT. It translates to CASSTRTEAAGELFF. J is TRBJ2-2 and V is TRBV7-9, with a possible D match to TRBD1 (6 bases). The CDR3 length is 15 residues. Trimming left V 5 bases short and J 6 bases short, with 16 bases between. Germline V gives CDR1 SEHNR, CDR2 FQNEAQ (reference sequence).

This clonotype was recorded at least ten times. V is TRBV19 and J is TRBJ2-1, with 8 bases matching TRBD2. Germline assignment: CDR1 LNHDA and CDR2 SQIVND (reference sequence). The CDR3 is made up of 15 amino acids. With V trimmed by 7 bases and J by 6 bases, 11 bases remained unmatched. In DNA, the CDR3 is TGTGCCAGTACCGGGGGGGCGATGAGTCGCAATGAGCAGTTCTTC. Its protein is CASTGGAMSRNEQFF.

Ten or more counts support this clonotype. V and J are TRBV20-1 and TRBJ2-3, with 11 bases that match TRBD2. The junction had 9 bases not matched to a gene; V was cut back by 6 bases and J by 7 bases. CDR3 length: 14 amino acids. The germline V gene encodes CDR1 DFQATT and CDR2 SNEGSKA (reference sequence). CDR3 sequence reads: CSAAIAGGPYTQYF. In nucleotides, the CDR3 is TGCAGTGCAGCCATAGCGGGGGGGCCATATACGCAGTATTTT.

For this clonotype: The CDR3 does not close with the conserved phenylalanine or tryptophan, likely indicating a read error. This rearrangement joins TRBV7-9 to TRBJ2-7, with 9 positions matching TRBD1. The CDR3 totals 16 residues. CDR1 and CDR2 from the germline V gene are SEHNR and FQNEAQ (reference sequence). Trimming removed 7 bases from V and 0 bases from J; junction bases left unmatched: 10. In DNA form, the CDR3 reads TGTGCCAGCATCTCACAGGGGGCTAGGAGCTCCTACGAGCAGTACTCC. The encoded protein is CASISQGARSSYEQYS.

V and J are TRBV20-1 and TRBJ2-5; either TRBD1 or TRBD2 may fit D (5 bases each). V lost 6 bases and J lost 6, with 26 bases in between. Germline V CDR1 and CDR2: DFQATT, SNEGSKA (reference sequence). This CDR3 region has 16 residues. The CDR3 DNA reads as TGCAGTGCCCCAGGGCTCCTTCGGGGTGGTTTGCAGACCCAGTACTTC. This sequence encodes CSAPGLLRGGLQTQYF.

About this clonotype: The junction and the germline gene differ at one end; a read error may be behind it. The chain carries TRBV6-6 and TRBJ2-5; D gene uncertain. The CDR3 is made up of 11 amino acids. CDR1 MNHNY and CDR2 SVGAGI come from the germline V gene (reference sequence). For the CDR3, the DNA is TGTACCAGCAGTTTTAAGGAGACCCAGTACTTC. The encoded protein is CTSSFKETQYF.

This clonotype was seen at least ten times. The rearrangement links TRBV6-2 or TRBV6-3 to TRBJ2-1; unclear D gene. Deletions cut 2 bases from V and 7 bases from J, with 18 bases between. The CDR3 is made up of 16 amino acids. Germline V gene lookup returns CDR1 MNHEY and CDR2 SVGEGT. The CDR3 protein is CASSYVVGNSPNEQFF. As DNA, the CDR3 is TGTGCCAGCAGTTACGTGGTTGGCAACTCCCCGAATGAGCAGTTCTTC.

In this sample, this clonotype turned up many times. This chain joins TRBV10-3 and TRBJ2-7; 7 nucleotides align to TRBD2. The CDR3 has 15 residues. V lost 0 bases, J lost 3 bases, and 5 bases stayed unmatched. Germline V gene data show CDR1 as ENHRY and CDR2 as SYGVKD. The CDR3 is CAISESSGGGYEQYF. The CDR3 DNA follows: TGTGCCATCAGTGAGTCCTCTGGGGGGGGCTACGAGCAGTACTTC.

The table lists this clonotype with many counts. This chain joins TRBV29-1 and TRBJ1-1; the D is unclear. V was trimmed by 5 bases and J by 0 bases, leaving 4 bases between them. CDR3 length: 11 residues. Germline-derived CDR1 and CDR2 are SQVTM and ANQGSEA. The CDR3: CSVWVNTEAFF. DNA for the CDR3: TGCAGCGTTTGGGTGAACACTGAAGCTTTCTTT.

Many counts were recorded for this clonotype. The CDR3 bases are TGTGCCACCAGTGATCAGGGGGCTCGCGGCTACACCTTC. Its protein product is CATSDQGARGYTF. The V and J genes are TRBV24-1 and TRBJ1-2; 8 nucleotides agree with TRBD1. CDR3 length: 13 residues. Unmatched junction bases numbered 4, after V lost 3 bases and J lost 8 bases. Germline CDR1 KGHDR, CDR2 SFDVKD.

This clonotype has just a few counts. The CDR3 loop reads CSAQTGFSNQPQHF. The CDR3 DNA follows: TGCAGTGCTCAGACAGGCTTTAGCAATCAGCCCCAGCATTTT. V is TRBV20-1 and J is TRBJ1-5; perhaps TRBD1 as D (6 bases). CDR1 and CDR2 from the germline V gene are DFQATT and SNEGSKA (reference sequence). Trimming stripped 5 bases from V and 0 bases from J, with 11 bases between. The CDR3 length is 14 residues.

This clonotype has ten or more counts. The CDR3 sequence: CATSRGRTYNEQFF. In nucleotides, the CDR3 is TGTGCCACCAGCAGAGGTAGAACCTACAATGAGCAGTTCTTC. The chain couples TRBV15 to TRBJ2-1; no clear D gene. Germline CDR1 LNHNV, CDR2 YYDKDF (reference sequence). V was shortened by 1 base and J by 2 bases, with 6 bases between the two germline ends. The CDR3 is 14 amino acids. Based on the CDR3 plus reference TRBV15 and TRBJ2-1, the full variable domain is DAMVIQNPRYQVTQFGKPVTLSCSQTLNHNVMYWYQQKSSQAPKLLFHYYDKDFNNEADTPDNFQSRRPNTSFCFLDIRSPGLGDTAMYLCATSRGRTYNEQFFGPGTRLTVL.

At least ten counts were recorded for this clonotype. The V call is TRBV5-1, the J call TRBJ2-7; unclear D gene. Deletions cut 0 bases from V and 2 bases from J, with 12 bases between. Germline V gives CDR1 SGHRS, CDR2 YFSETQ. The CDR3 extends over 15 amino acids. CDR3 residues: CASSLEAQSPYEQYF. In DNA, the CDR3 is TGCGCCAGCAGCTTGGAGGCCCAGAGCCCCTACGAGCAGTACTTC.